Detailed here is one T cell receptor beta chain. What antigen it recognizes has not been identified. Base quality data are lacking; no much larger clone is found one base away. TCR CDR3 regions were amplified from genomic DNA by multiplex PCR using the deep immunoSEQ assay. For each cell subset, the extracted genomic DNA was distributed evenly across all wells of several immunoSEQ 96-well plates, and each plate served as one replicate. For unsorted PBMC, approximately 290 ng of genomic DNA, equivalent to approximately 30,000 T cell genomes, went into each replicate PCR. Ten immunoSEQ deep assay plates were used to sequence the unsorted PBMC genomic DNA. Purified libraries were measured with a Qubit 3.0 fluorometer, size-checked on a Bioanalyzer 2100, and measured again with the KAPA Library Quantification kit. Every immunoSEQ 96-well plate was sequenced on a dedicated single-read 150-cycle Illumina NextSeq 550 flow cell. The original methods were these. The immunoSEQ output contained only junctional sequences without quality scores, so filtering could not match that applied to full-length reads. To assign V/J genes and CDR3, sequences were annotated against IMGT germline references using PyIR, a Python wrapper for IgBLAST v1.9. Reads were filtered out if the reads had weak V/J assignments (E-value above 1e-6), no CDR3, stop codons, out-of-frame junctions, or ambiguous translated residues. A V3J clonotype was defined by an identical inferred V gene, J gene, and CDR3 amino acid sequence. To compute the percentage overlap between repertoires, the number of shared unique clonotypes was divided by the size of the smaller repertoire. Repertoire richness was assessed with RTK rarefaction, the Chao1 estimator, and Recon v2.1 estimates of unobserved clonotypes. Entries here come from immuneACCESS through TCRdb and include only in-frame sequences with V and J called. Some clones fail to appear in such tables; in the studies checked, an unresolved V gene covers under half of the shortfall, and the cause of the remainder is unknown. That table supplies the V and J calls and clone size; D and trimming were determined from the DNA. Here the sample has roughly 490,000 clones; 79% occur a single time. The top ten clonotypes cover 9.5% to 15% of the sample.

Healthy HIV-negative adults with no recently reported acute infections or vaccinations were included as donors. All donors were Caucasian adults living in Nashville, Tennessee, USA. For unsorted samples, tens of millions of PBMCs were counted, and genomic DNA was extracted using the QIAamp DNA Blood Mini kit. Blood was obtained by leukapheresis, after which PBMCs were separated by Ficoll-Histopaque density gradient centrifugation and cryopreserved in liquid nitrogen vapor phase. The data originate from a study of shared clonotypes between healthy human individuals (TCRdb year 2020). Regarding the study in general: Two women and three men aged 18 to 49 years were included in the cohort. To estimate repertoire size and how much clonotype sharing occurs between individuals, the study deeply sequenced the blood TCR repertoires of about five healthy adults. To increase sequencing depth and limit assay-specific biases, TCR repertoire library preparation and sequencing were carried out by different laboratories using diverse techniques. Leukapheresis yielded between about 0.94 and 9.5 billion PBMCs per donor.

Overall results and qualifications from the work: Pairwise subsampling indicated that sequencing depth was expected to affect the degree of clonotype sharing among donors. Sampling was restricted to blood, and TCR repertoires in tissue are likely to differ from TCR repertoires in blood. The genetic and exposure-history diversity represented was limited by the small number of donors.

Sequenced input: PBMCs. The source is a woman in her thirties or forties in good health. Some clones in this sample may be carry-over from other donors' samples.

CDR3 loop: CASSFRDGSSYNEQFF. The sequenced DNA is TGTGCCAGCAGCTTTCGGGACGGCAGCTCCTACAATGAGCAGTTCTTC. The V gene is TRBV11-1 and the J gene is TRBJ2-1; the D gene assignment is perhaps TRBD1 or TRBD2, with each matching 5 bases. From its cysteine to its phenylalanine, the CDR3 spans 16 amino acids. Just the 48-base CDR3 DNA is kept, in frame starting at base 1. Trimming takes 3 bases from V and 0 bases from J, and the germline ends sit 12 bases apart. Looking up the germline V gene (reference sequence) yields CDR1 SGHAT and CDR2 FQDESV.